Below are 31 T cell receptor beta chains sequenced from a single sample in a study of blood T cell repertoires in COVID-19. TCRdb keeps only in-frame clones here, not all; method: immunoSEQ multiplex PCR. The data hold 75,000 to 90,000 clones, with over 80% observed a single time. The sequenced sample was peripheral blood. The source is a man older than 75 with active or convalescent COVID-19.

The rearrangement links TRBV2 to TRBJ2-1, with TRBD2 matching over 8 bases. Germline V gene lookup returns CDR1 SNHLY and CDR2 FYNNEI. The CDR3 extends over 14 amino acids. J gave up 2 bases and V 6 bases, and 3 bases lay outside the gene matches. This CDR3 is CASRRTSPYNEQFF. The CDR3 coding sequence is TGTGCCAGCAGACGGACTAGCCCCTACAATGAGCAGTTCTTC.

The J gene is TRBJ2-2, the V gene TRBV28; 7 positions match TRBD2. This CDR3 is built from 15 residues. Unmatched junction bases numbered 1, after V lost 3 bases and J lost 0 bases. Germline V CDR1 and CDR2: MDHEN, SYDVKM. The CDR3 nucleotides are TGTGCCAGCAGTTTGGGGGGGTCGAACACCGGGGAGCTGTTTTTT. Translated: CASSLGGSNTGELFF.

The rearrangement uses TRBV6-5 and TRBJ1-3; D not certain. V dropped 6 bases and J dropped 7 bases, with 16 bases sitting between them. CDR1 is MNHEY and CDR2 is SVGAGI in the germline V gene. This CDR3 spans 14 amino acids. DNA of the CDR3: TGTGCCAGCAGGCCTTTGGAGGGTGCGAACACCATATATTTT. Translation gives CASRPLEGANTIYF.

CDR3 bases: TGTGCCAGCAGCTCGCGGACGGGAGCCAACTATGGCTACACCTTC. It encodes CASSSRTGANYGYTF. The V and J genes are TRBV7-9 and TRBJ1-2; the D is unclear. Per the germline V gene, CDR1 is SEHNR and CDR2 is FQNEAQ (reference sequence). CDR3 size: 15 residues. The V end lost 4 bases, the J end lost 2 bases, and 14 bases lay between the germline ends.

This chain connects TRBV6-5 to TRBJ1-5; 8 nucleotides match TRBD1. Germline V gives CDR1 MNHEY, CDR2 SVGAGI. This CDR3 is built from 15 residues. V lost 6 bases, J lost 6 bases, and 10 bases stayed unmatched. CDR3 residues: CASRRDRSGVQPQHF. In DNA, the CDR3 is TGTGCCAGCAGGCGGGACAGGAGTGGAGTTCAGCCCCAGCATTTT.

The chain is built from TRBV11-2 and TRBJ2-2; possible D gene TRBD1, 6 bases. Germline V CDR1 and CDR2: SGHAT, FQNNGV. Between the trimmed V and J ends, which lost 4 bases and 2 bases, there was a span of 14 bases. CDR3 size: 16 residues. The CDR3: CASSSGTLFNTGELFF. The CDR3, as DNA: TGTGCCAGCAGCTCAGGGACACTGTTTAACACCGGGGAGCTGTTTTTT.

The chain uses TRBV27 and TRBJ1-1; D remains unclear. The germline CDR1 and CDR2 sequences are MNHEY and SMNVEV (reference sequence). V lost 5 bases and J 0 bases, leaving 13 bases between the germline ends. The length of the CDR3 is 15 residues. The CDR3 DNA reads TGTGCCAGCAGTGATATAGCTCCGATGAACACTGAAGCTTTCTTT. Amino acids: CASSDIAPMNTEAFF.

CDR3 nucleotide sequence: TGTGCCAGGAGTTCGGGGGCAGAACCGGGACTAGTACTCCACAATGAGCAGTTCTTC. This gives the protein CARSSGAEPGLVLHNEQFF. The V gene is TRBV5-6, the J gene TRBJ2-1, with 8 bases matching TRBD2. In germline, CDR1 is SGHDT, CDR2 YYEEEE. V shed 8 bases and J 5 bases; nucleotides not matched to a gene: 24. The CDR3 has 19 residues.

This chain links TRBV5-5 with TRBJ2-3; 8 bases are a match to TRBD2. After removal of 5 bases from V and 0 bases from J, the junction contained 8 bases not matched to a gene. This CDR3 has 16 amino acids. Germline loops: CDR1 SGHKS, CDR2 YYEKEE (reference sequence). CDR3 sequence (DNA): TGTGCCAGCAGTTTGAGTCGGGGGGGCAGCACAGATACGCAGTATTTT. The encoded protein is CASSLSRGGSTDTQYF.

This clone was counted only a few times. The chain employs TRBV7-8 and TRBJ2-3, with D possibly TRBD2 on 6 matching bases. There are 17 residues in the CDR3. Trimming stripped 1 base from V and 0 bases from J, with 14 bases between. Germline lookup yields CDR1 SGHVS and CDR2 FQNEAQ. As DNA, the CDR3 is TGTGCCAGCAGCTTAGGCGGGGCGTCCTCTAGCACAGATACGCAGTATTTT. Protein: CASSLGGASSSTDTQYF.

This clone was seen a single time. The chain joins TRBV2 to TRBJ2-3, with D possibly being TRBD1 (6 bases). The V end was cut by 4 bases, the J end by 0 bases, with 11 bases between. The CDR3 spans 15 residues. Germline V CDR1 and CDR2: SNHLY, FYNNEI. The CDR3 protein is CASSGRTASTDTQYF. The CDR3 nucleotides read TGTGCCAGCAGTGGTCGGACAGCGAGCACAGATACGCAGTATTTT.

DNA for the CDR3: TGCGCCAGCAGCTTGACTAGCGGGGGGCCCACAGATACGCAGTATTTT. Amino acid sequence: CASSLTSGGPTDTQYF. The gene calls are TRBV5-1 and TRBJ2-3, with TRBD2 matching 12 bases. Germline V gene data show CDR1 as SGHRS and CDR2 as YFSETQ. CDR3 length equals 16 residues. V was pared by 1 base and J by 2 bases, with 2 bases of the junction left unmatched.

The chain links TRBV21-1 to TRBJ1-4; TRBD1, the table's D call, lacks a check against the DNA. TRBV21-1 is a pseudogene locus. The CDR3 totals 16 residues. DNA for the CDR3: TGTGCCAGCAGCCACCGGGACAGGGTGGGGGGTGAAAAACTGTTTTTT. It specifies CASSHRDRVGGEKLFF.

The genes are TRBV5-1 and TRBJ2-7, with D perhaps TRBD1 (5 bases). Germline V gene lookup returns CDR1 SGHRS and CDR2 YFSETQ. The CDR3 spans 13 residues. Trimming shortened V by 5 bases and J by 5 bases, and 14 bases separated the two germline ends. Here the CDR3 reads CASRPTASDEQYV. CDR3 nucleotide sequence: TGCGCCAGCAGACCGACAGCGAGCGACGAGCAGTACGTC.

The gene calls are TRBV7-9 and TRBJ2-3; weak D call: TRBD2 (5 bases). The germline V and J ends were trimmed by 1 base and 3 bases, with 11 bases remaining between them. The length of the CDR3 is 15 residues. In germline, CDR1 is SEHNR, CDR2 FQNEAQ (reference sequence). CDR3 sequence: CASSLVLGRTDTQYF. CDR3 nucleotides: TGTGCCAGCAGCTTAGTTCTGGGGAGAACAGATACGCAGTATTTT.

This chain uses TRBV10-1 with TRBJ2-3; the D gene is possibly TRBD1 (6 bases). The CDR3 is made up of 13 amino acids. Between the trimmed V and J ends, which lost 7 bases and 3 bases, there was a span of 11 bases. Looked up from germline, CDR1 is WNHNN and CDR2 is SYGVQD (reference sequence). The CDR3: CASKKQGTDTQYF. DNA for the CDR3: TGCGCCAGCAAAAAACAGGGTACAGATACGCAGTATTTT.

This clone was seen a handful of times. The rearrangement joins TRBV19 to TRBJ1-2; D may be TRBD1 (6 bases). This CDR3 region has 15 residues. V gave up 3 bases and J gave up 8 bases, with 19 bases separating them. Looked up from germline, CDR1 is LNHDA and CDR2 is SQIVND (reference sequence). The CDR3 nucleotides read TGTGCCAGTAGTATTCAGGCTGGGACACTGTTCGGCTACACCTTC. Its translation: CASSIQAGTLFGYTF.

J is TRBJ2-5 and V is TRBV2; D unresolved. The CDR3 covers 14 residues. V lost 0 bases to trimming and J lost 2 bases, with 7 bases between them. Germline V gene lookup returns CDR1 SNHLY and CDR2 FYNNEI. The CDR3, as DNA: TGTGCCAGCAGTGAAGCGAGGCAGCAAGAGACCCAGTACTTC. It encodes CASSEARQQETQYF.

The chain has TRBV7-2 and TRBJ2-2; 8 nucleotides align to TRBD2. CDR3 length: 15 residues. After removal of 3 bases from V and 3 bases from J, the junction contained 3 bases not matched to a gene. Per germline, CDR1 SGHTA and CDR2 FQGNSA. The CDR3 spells CASSLGTRHTGELFF. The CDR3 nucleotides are TGTGCCAGCAGCTTGGGGACTAGACACACCGGGGAGCTGTTTTTT.

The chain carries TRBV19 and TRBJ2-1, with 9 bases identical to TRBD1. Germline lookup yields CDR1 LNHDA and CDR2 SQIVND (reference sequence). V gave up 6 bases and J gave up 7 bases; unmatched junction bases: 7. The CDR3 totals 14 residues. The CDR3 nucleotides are TGTGCCAGTAGGCCGGGACAGGGTATTAATGAGCAGTTCTTC. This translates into CASRPGQGINEQFF.

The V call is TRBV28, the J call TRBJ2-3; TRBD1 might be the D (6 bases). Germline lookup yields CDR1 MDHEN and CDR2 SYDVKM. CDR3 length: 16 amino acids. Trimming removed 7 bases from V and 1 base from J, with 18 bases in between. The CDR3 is CASIRDPRQGTDTQYF. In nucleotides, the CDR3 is TGTGCCAGCATCCGAGACCCGAGACAGGGCACAGATACGCAGTATTTT.

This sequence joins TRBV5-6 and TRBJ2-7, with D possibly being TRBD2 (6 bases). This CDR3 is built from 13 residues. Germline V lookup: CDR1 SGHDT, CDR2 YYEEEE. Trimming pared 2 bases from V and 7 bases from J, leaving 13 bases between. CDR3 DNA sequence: TGTGCCAGCAGCTTCACCCACGGAGGGGAGCAGTACGTC. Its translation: CASSFTHGGEQYV.

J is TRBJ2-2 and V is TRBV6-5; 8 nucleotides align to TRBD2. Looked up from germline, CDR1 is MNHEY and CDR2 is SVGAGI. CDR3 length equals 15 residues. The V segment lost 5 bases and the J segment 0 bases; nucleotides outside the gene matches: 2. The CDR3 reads CASSRGGANTGELFF. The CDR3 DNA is TGTGCCAGCAGTCGGGGGGGCGCGAACACCGGGGAGCTGTTTTTT.

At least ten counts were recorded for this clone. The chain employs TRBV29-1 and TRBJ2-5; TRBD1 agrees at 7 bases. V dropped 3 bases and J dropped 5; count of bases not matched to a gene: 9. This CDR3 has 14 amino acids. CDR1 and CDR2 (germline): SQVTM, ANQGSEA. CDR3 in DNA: TGCAGCGTTGACTGGACAGGCGGCGGGGAGACCCAGTACTTC. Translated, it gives CSVDWTGGGETQYF.

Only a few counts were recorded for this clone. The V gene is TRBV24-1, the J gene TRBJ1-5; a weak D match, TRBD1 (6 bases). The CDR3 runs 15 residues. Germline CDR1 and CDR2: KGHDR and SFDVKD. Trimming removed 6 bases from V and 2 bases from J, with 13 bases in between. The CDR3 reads CATSRGGGGNQPQHF. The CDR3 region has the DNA TGTGCCACCAGTCGAGGGGGAGGGGGCAATCAGCCCCAGCATTTT.

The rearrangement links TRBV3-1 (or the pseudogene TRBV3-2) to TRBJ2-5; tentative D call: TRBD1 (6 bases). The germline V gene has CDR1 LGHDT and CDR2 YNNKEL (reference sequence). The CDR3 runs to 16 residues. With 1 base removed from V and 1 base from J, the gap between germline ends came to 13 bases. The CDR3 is CASSQGWGQIQETQYF. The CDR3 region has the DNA TGTGCCAGCAGCCAAGGTTGGGGACAAATCCAAGAGACCCAGTACTTC.

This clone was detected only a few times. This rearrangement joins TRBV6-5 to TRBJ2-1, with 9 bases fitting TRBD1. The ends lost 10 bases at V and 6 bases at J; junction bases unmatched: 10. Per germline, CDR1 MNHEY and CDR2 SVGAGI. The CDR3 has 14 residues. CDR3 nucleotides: TGTGCCACCTCGGGACAGGGTTTTTTCAATGAGCAGTTCTTC. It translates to CATSGQGFFNEQFF.

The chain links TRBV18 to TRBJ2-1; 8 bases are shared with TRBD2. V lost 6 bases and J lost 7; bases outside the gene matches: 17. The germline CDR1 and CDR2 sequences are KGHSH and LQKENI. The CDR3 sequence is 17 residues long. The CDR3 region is CASSSGSPAGVRNEQFF. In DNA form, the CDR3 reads TGTGCCAGCTCCTCTGGTAGCCCAGCGGGAGTACGTAATGAGCAGTTCTTC.

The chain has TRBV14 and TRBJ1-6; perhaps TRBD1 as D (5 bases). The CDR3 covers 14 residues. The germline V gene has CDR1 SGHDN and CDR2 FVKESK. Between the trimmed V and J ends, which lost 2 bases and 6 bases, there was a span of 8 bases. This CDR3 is CASSQQGFNSPLHF. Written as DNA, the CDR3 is TGTGCCAGCAGCCAACAGGGATTTAATTCACCCCTCCACTTT.

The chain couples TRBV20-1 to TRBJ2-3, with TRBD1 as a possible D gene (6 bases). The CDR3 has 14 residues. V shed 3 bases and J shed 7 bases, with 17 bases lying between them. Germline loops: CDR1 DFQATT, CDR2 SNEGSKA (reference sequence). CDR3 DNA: TGCAGTGCTAGTGTGGGGGCTACGGGAAATACGCAGTATTTT. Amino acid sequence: CSASVGATGNTQYF.

The CDR3 bases are TGTGCCAGCAGTCGGGTCGCAGGGCTATATGGCTACACCTTC. Its translation is CASSRVAGLYGYTF. The genes are TRBV28 and TRBJ1-2, with a possible D match to TRBD1 (5 bases). CDR1 MDHEN and CDR2 SYDVKM come from the germline V gene. The CDR3 covers 14 residues. Trimming pared 5 bases from V and 5 bases from J, leaving 15 bases between.